This entry is about one T cell receptor (beta chain). The antigen it binds to is not known. Base qualities were left out, and no much larger clone turns up one base away. TCRbeta CDR3 regions were amplified from genomic DNA by means of the immunoSEQ Assay, a bias-controlled multiplex PCR. The study's processing was this. Nucleated cell counts per sample were estimated from amplification of reference gene primers within the assay. To quantify the absolute abundance of each unique TCRbeta CDR3 rearrangement, sequence reads were collapsed and filtered. For each sample, productive Simpson clonality was calculated as the square root of Simpson's diversity index across productive rearrangements. This is the immuneACCESS table as TCRdb keeps it, with only in-frame sequences that have V and J called. A part of the clones is gone; compared with another copy, unresolved V genes explain less than half, and the rest is unexplained. From that table come the V and J calls and clone size; the DNA was used to work out D and trimming. The sample profile shows roughly 150,000 clones; around four fifths of them were found once. The ten top clones hold approximately 11% of the sample.

The sample is drawn from a study of blood T cell repertoires in COVID-19 (dated by TCRdb to the early 2020s). Broadly, across the study: Collaborator samples came from the United States, Italy and Spain and covered acute and convalescent phases of COVID-19. The material from the prospective study consisted of cDNA or gDNA derived from T cells, B-cell-depleted T cells, or PBMCs. Subjects who had been exposed to COVID-19, were actively infected with it, or had recovered from it provided the deeply sampled blood TCRbeta repertoires that made up the dataset. A freely available public database, intended as a resource for researchers studying the immune response to SARS-CoV-2, is where the repertoires were released. The samples were drawn from two sources: the first 160 participants of the ongoing ImmuneRACE study, and 1,200 or so subjects contributed by 6 global collaborators. Sample metadata almost always included a de-identified subject ID, COVID-19 status, age in years and sex. HLA class I and class II types, where available, came from metadata supplied by the sample provider rather than from assay-based typing.

Another Seattle source contributed samples from volunteer blood donors who had recovered from COVID-19. Whole blood was collected in K2EDTA tubes by collaborating institutions according to the institutions' own protocols. For TCRbeta analysis, collaborators shipped samples as frozen whole blood, isolated PBMCs, or DNA extracted from either of those sample types. General conclusions and limits of the study: Clinical and demographic metadata were provided uncurated, with the amount varying by source and participant.

V is trimmed back by 0 bases and J by 5 bases, and the junction contains 5 bases that no gene match accounts for. Per the germline V gene (reference sequence), LGHDT is the CDR1 and YNNKEL is the CDR2. The CDR3, from cysteine to phenylalanine, totals 15 residues. Only the CDR3 DNA is retained, 45 bases long and in frame from the first base. The source material was peripheral blood. The rearranged chain carries TRBV3-1 (or the pseudogene TRBV3-2) and TRBJ2-5; the central 8 bases match TRBD2. This TCR was recovered from a man aged 55 to 70 who had recovered from COVID-19. In nucleotides, the sequence is TGTGCCAGCAGCCAAGAAGCGGGAGCGGCTGAGACCCAGTACTTC. This yields the protein CASSQEAGAAETQYF.